This passage covers 21 T cell receptor beta chains from one sample sequenced in a study of blood T cell repertoires in COVID-19. Data came from immunoSEQ multiplex PCR; TCRdb stores just in-frame clones and leaves some out. The repertoire holds about 23,000 clones, with roughly 88% as singletons. The material sequenced was peripheral blood. These TCRs come from a man between 70 and 80 years old in a cohort sampled during active COVID-19.

The rearrangement uses TRBV4-1 and TRBJ1-6; 9 nucleotides line up with TRBD1. V was pared by 5 bases and J by 8 bases, with 7 bases of the junction left unmatched. CDR1 MGHRA and CDR2 YSYEKL come from the germline V gene. This CDR3 spans 15 amino acids. The CDR3 sequence: CASSRRGQGDSPLHF. The CDR3 DNA reads TGCGCCAGCAGCAGACGGGGACAGGGTGATTCACCCCTCCACTTT.

The chain employs TRBV7-9 and TRBJ2-1; TRBD2 matches 14 bases. V was pared by 4 bases and J by 14 bases, with 4 bases of the junction left unmatched. Per germline, CDR1 SEHNR and CDR2 FQNEAQ (reference sequence). CDR3 length equals 13 residues. CDR3 residues: CASSWGLAGVKFF. The CDR3 region has the DNA TGTGCCAGCAGCTGGGGACTAGCGGGAGTAAAGTTCTTC. The whole variable domain, filled in from reference TRBV7-9 and TRBJ2-1, reads DTGVSQNPRHKITKRGQNVTFRCDPISEHNRLYWYRQTLGQGPEFLTYFQNEAQLEKSRLLSDRFSAERPKGSFSTLEIQRTEQGDSAMYLCASSWGLAGVKFFGPGTRLTVL.

The CDR3 nucleotides read TGCGCCAGCAGCCTCTCGCAGGCCTACAATGAGCAGTTCTTC. Amino acid sequence: CASSLSQAYNEQFF. The gene calls are TRBV5-1 and TRBJ2-1; D unclear. In germline, CDR1 is SGHRS, CDR2 YFSETQ. The CDR3 is made up of 14 amino acids. The ends were cut back, 4 bases at V and 2 bases at J, with 10 bases in the middle.

The V and J genes are TRBV7-5 and TRBJ1-4; the D call in the table, TRBD1, was not verified against the DNA. TRBV7-5 is a pseudogene. CDR3 length equals 19 residues. CDR3 sequence: CARSPRDRPSFATNEKLFF. The CDR3 nucleotides read TGTGCCAGAAGCCCCCGGGACAGGCCATCCTTTGCAACTAATGAAAAACTGTTTTTT.

This chain joins TRBV28 and TRBJ1-2; D is undetermined. V was shortened by 3 bases and J by 4 bases, with 18 bases between the two germline ends. The CDR3 runs 16 residues. The germline V gene encodes CDR1 MDHEN and CDR2 SYDVKM. CDR3 loop: CASSFPPTPSPYGYTF. The CDR3 bases are TGTGCCAGCAGTTTCCCCCCAACTCCGTCCCCCTATGGCTACACCTTC.

This clone has just a few counts. The chain carries TRBV2 and TRBJ1-5; 11 bases match TRBD1. V was pared by 6 bases and J by 2 bases, with 3 bases of the junction left unmatched. This CDR3 has 15 residues. The germline gives CDR1 SNHLY, CDR2 FYNNEI. CDR3 amino acids: CASRGQGVGNQPQHF. The CDR3 nucleotides read TGTGCCAGCAGGGGACAGGGGGTCGGCAATCAGCCCCAGCATTTT.

The chain combines TRBV28 with TRBJ2-2, with a weak D call TRBD1 (5 bases). This CDR3 comprises 14 residues. The germline gives CDR1 MDHEN, CDR2 SYDVKM. V lost 9 bases to trimming and J lost 2 bases, with 13 bases between them. DNA for the CDR3: TGTGCCAGTAGCAGGGCAGGTAACACCGGGGAGCTGTTTTTT. This sequence encodes CASSRAGNTGELFF.

This clone showed up just once. This chain uses TRBV18 with TRBJ2-7, with TRBD1 as a possible D gene (6 bases). The germline V and J ends were trimmed by 0 bases and 5 bases, with 14 bases remaining between them. Germline values: CDR1 KGHSH, CDR2 LQKENI. The CDR3 is 15 amino acids. The CDR3 here is CASSPPLTGSNEQYF. CDR3 in DNA: TGTGCCAGCTCACCACCTTTAACAGGGTCCAACGAGCAGTACTTC.

In nucleotides, the CDR3 is TGTGCCAGCAGCTTAGCCCCGACAGGGGACTATGGCTACACCTTC. Its protein is CASSLAPTGDYGYTF. This sequence joins TRBV11-2 and TRBJ1-2; 8 bases fit TRBD1. CDR3 length: 15 amino acids. Germline V lookup: CDR1 SGHAT, CDR2 FQNNGV. V shed 1 base and J 3 bases; nucleotides not matched to a gene: 4.

The chain joins TRBV29-1 to TRBJ2-3; weak D call: TRBD2 (5 bases). V lost 2 bases and J 6 bases, leaving 6 bases between the germline ends. Germline V gene sequence: CDR1 SQVTM, CDR2 ANQGSEA. The CDR3 loop spans 11 amino acids. CDR3 in amino acids: CSVEPSDTQYF. In DNA, the CDR3 is TGCAGCGTTGAACCTAGCGATACGCAGTATTTT.

The V gene is TRBV27, the J gene TRBJ1-5, with 7 bases matching TRBD1. The V segment lost 3 bases and the J segment 1 base; nucleotides outside the gene matches: 12. Germline values: CDR1 MNHEY, CDR2 SMNVEV (reference sequence). The CDR3 sequence is 18 residues long. The CDR3 bases are TGTGCCAGCAGTTTGAGAGGCTCCGGGACAGTCAGCAATCAGCCCCAGCATTTT. As protein: CASSLRGSGTVSNQPQHF.

The rearrangement links TRBV6-5 to TRBJ2-2; TRBD2 might be the D (5 bases). This CDR3 contains 14 residues. The V gene lost 10 bases and the J gene lost 6 bases, with 18 bases spanning the gap. Germline CDR1 reads MNHEY; CDR2 reads SVGAGI. The CDR3 sequence: CATTLQRGPGELFF. The DNA of the CDR3 is TGTGCCACGACCCTCCAACGGGGTCCCGGGGAGCTGTTTTTT.

The J gene is TRBJ2-1, the V gene TRBV9; 11 bases line up with TRBD2. Unmatched junction bases numbered 8, after V lost 4 bases and J lost 8 bases. The CDR3 sequence is 15 residues long. The V gene's germline CDR1 is SGDLS and CDR2 YYNGEE. The DNA of the CDR3 is TGTGCCAGCAGCCCCACTAGCGGGAGAACTGATGAGCAGTTCTTC. Translation: CASSPTSGRTDEQFF. The full variable domain, completed using reference TRBV9 and TRBJ2-1, is DSGVTQTPKHLITATGQRVTLRCSPRSGDLSVYWYQQSLDQGLQFLIQYYNGEERAKGNILERFSAQQFPDLHSELNLSSLELGDSALYFCASSPTSGRTDEQFFGPGTRLTVL.

This clone occurred a few times. V and J are TRBV6-5 and TRBJ2-2; D is ambiguous. The CDR3 totals 14 residues. Trimming left V 6 bases short and J 2 bases short, with 10 bases between. Germline CDR1 and CDR2: MNHEY and SVGAGI. The CDR3, as DNA: TGTGCCAGCAGGAAGCCGCTAAACACCGGGGAGCTGTTTTTT. Its translation: CASRKPLNTGELFF.

The chain uses TRBV6-2 or TRBV6-3 and TRBJ1-5, with TRBD1 matching 7 bases. Per the germline V gene, CDR1 is MNHEY and CDR2 is SVGEGT. V dropped 5 bases and J dropped 3; count of bases not matched to a gene: 7. CDR3 length: 15 residues. CDR3 in amino acids: CASSIVGTVNQPQHF. CDR3 in DNA: TGTGCCAGCAGTATAGTAGGGACAGTCAATCAGCCCCAGCATTTT.

The chain recombines TRBV13 with TRBJ2-2, with 15 bases identical to TRBD2. Germline V lookup: CDR1 PRHDT, CDR2 FYEKMQ (reference sequence). V lost 4 bases, J lost 4 bases, and 10 bases stayed unmatched. This CDR3 is built from 19 residues. The CDR3 loop reads CASSSLGLAGGQGTGELFF. The DNA for the CDR3 is TGTGCCAGCAGCTCCCTAGGACTAGCGGGAGGGCAGGGCACCGGGGAGCTGTTTTTT.

There are a few counts of this clone. V usage is TRBV27 and J usage is TRBJ2-1; 10 bases agree with TRBD2. Germline CDR1 reads MNHEY; CDR2 reads SMNVEV (reference sequence). The CDR3 has 16 amino acids. After removal of 2 bases from V and 13 bases from J, the junction contained 14 bases not matched to a gene. The CDR3 here is CASSLGGLDLAGVQFF. The CDR3 DNA reads TGTGCCAGCAGTTTAGGGGGTCTAGACCTAGCGGGAGTTCAGTTCTTC.

In this sample, this clone turned up once. V gene TRBV6-5 combines with J gene TRBJ2-5; TRBD1 agrees at 7 bases. V lost 6 bases to trimming and J lost 5 bases; unmatched junction nucleotides: 6. The CDR3 totals 13 residues. CDR1 and CDR2 from the germline V gene are MNHEY and SVGAGI. CDR3 amino acids: CASRRGPRETQYF. Here the CDR3 DNA reads TGTGCCAGCAGGAGGGGGCCGCGGGAGACCCAGTACTTC.

The genes are TRBV27 and TRBJ2-2; the D gene is possibly TRBD1 (6 bases). Germline CDR1 and CDR2: MNHEY and SMNVEV (reference sequence). Deletions cut 6 bases from V and 6 bases from J, with 17 bases between. This CDR3 comprises 15 residues. CDR3 residues: CASRKQGVSPGELFF. CDR3 sequence (DNA): TGTGCCAGCAGGAAACAGGGAGTGAGTCCCGGGGAGCTGTTTTTT.

The table lists this clone with a count of one. V gene TRBV7-2 combines with J gene TRBJ2-5, with D tentatively TRBD2 (7 bases). V shed 5 bases and J shed 2 bases, with 21 bases lying between them. The CDR3 has 17 residues. Looked up from germline, CDR1 is SGHTA and CDR2 is FQGNSA. The CDR3 is CASSRRGGGRPQETQYF. CDR3 sequence (DNA): TGTGCCAGCAGCCGGAGGGGGGGCGGGAGACCGCAAGAGACCCAGTACTTC.

J is TRBJ1-2 and V is TRBV19; D gene unclear. The germline V and J ends were trimmed by 5 bases and 4 bases, with 11 bases remaining between them. This CDR3 is 13 amino acids long. Germline CDR1 and CDR2: LNHDA and SQIVND (reference sequence). The DNA for the CDR3 is TGTGCCAGTAGTCCACAGAGTCTCTATGGCTACACCTTC. It is translated as CASSPQSLYGYTF.